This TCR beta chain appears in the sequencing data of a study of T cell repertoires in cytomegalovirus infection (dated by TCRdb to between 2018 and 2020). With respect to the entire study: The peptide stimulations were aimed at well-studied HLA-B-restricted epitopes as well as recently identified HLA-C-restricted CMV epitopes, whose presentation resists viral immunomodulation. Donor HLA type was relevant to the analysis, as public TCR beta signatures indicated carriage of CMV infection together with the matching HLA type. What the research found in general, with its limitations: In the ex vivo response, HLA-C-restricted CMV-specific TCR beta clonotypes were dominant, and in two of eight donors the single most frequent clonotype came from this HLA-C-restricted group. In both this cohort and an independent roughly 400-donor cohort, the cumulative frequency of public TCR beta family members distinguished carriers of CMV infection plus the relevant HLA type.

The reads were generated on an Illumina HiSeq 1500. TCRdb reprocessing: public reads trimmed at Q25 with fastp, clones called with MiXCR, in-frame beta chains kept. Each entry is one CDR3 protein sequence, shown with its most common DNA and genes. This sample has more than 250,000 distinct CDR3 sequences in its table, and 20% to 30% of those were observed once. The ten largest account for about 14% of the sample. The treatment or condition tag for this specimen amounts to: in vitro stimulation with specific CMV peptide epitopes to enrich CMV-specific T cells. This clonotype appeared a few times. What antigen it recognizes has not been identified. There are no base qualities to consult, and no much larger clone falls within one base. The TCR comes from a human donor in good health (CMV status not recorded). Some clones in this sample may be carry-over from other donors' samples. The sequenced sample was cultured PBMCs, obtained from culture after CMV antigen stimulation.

The CDR3 loop reads CASSFPGADYGYTF. The DNA sequence follows: TGTGCCAGCAGTTTTCCCGGGGCGGATTATGGCTACACCTTC. Rearrangement joined TRBV6-2 or TRBV6-3 to TRBJ1-2; 5 matching bases give a weak D call of TRBD1. Counted from cysteine to phenylalanine, this CDR3 has 14 amino acids. Just CDR3 DNA is preserved here, 42 bases in frame from base 1. Per the germline V gene, MNHEY is the CDR1 and SVGEGT is the CDR2. Trimming at the junction amounts to 4 bases on V and 5 bases on J, and the germline ends lie 14 bases apart.